Here is one TCR beta chain with its context. Using immunoSEQ multiplex PCR, the repertoire was profiled, and TCRdb retains in-frame clones only, with some absent. Among some 200,000 clones listed, roughly 86% were seen once. The sample comes from a study of blood T cell repertoires in COVID-19. V was trimmed by 1 base and J by 1 base, leaving 7 bases between them. The CDR3 contains 14 residues. Germline V gene sequence: CDR1 LNHDA, CDR2 SQIVND (reference sequence). Participant-given clinical history determined each cohort assignment. Sequencing was carried out using PBMCs or T cells enriched from blood (not recorded which). The clonotype was recovered from a young man with acute COVID-19. The V gene is TRBV19, the J gene TRBJ2-5, with D hard to call. The CDR3 bases are TGTGCCAGTAGTATAGTGTACAGCCAAGAGACCCAGTACTTC. This gives the protein CASSIVYSQETQYF.